This entry features one TCR beta chain sequence. Produced via immunoSEQ multiplex PCR; TCRdb's table is partial and in-frame only. The sample records roughly 190,000 clones, around nine tenths being singletons. Germline V gives CDR1 SGHDT, CDR2 YYEEEE. CDR3 size: 15 residues. V shed 4 bases, J shed 4 bases, and the junction held 4 bases outside the gene matches. This specimen belongs to a study of blood T cell repertoires in COVID-19. Sample: peripheral blood. The rearrangement joins TRBV5-6 to TRBJ2-2; TRBD1 matches 10 bases. The sequence came from a human donor in a cohort sampled during active COVID-19. This CDR3 reads CASSVGQGITGELFF. CDR3 in DNA: TGTGCCAGCAGCGTGGGACAGGGGATCACCGGGGAGCTGTTTTTT.